This T cell receptor beta chain is drawn from a study of response to subunit inactivated influenza vaccine. TCRdb reprocessed the RT-PCR reads via MiXCR and lists one record per CDR3 protein. The table records over 450,000 distinct CDR3 sequences, around 13% of them present only once. A remark on this clonotype: Its cognate antigen is unknown.

The study, taken as a whole, reports: That few new T cells are recruited by each seasonal influenza vaccination was the authors' suggestion.

This CDR3 is built from 12 residues. With 5 bases removed from V and 6 bases from J, the gap between germline ends came to 12 bases. The germline gives CDR1 SGHRS, CDR2 YFSETQ. This receptor was taken from a man aged 50 to 59 who received an inactivated influenza vaccine. Sequencing used PBMCs from blood, obtained 40 to 50 days after vaccination. The chain recombines TRBV5-1 with TRBJ2-7, with D unclear. The DNA for the CDR3 is TGCGCCAGCAGGGCCAGGTCGAGCGAGCAGTACTTC. As protein: CASRARSSEQYF.